This T cell receptor beta chain originates from a study of T cell repertoires in cytomegalovirus infection. Looking at the study overall: Well-studied HLA-B-restricted epitopes and recently identified HLA-C-restricted epitopes of CMV were both used in the study.

Via MiXCR, TCRdb re-called the reads, giving one row per CDR3 protein. The repertoire has 110,000 or so distinct CDR3 sequences, 25% to 30% of them found once; the top ten carry roughly three quarters. In germline, CDR1 is LGHDT, CDR2 YNNKEL (reference sequence). Trimming removed 1 base at V and 1 base at J, with 10 bases between. The CDR3 has 16 amino acids. Comments on this clonotype: The antigen is undetermined.

The clonotype comes from a human donor in good health (CMV status not recorded). Some clones in this sample may be carry-over from other donors' samples. The sequenced sample was CD8+ T cells from cultured PBMCs, obtained from culture after CMV antigen stimulation. The rearrangement joins TRBV3-1 to TRBJ2-2; TRBD1 is a possible D gene (5 bases). DNA for the CDR3: TGTGCCAGCAGCCAAGTCAAGGGGTGGAACACCGGGGAGCTGTTTTTT. Amino acids: CASSQVKGWNTGELFF.